The next 18 T cell receptor beta chains were all read from a single sample in a study of patients and donors after allogeneic stem cell transplantation. TCRdb re-analysed the RT-PCR reads in MiXCR, keeping a single row per CDR3 protein. The table lists about 410,000 distinct CDR3 sequences, 16% of them singletons. Source material: blood, either unsorted or a sorted T cell fraction (not recorded which). These receptors were collected from a human donor who was either an allogeneic HSCT recipient or a stem cell or donor lymphocyte infusion donor (not recorded which). It is not recorded whose cells these are; they may come from a transplant donor.

This chain joins TRBV7-9 and TRBJ2-1, with D uncertain. Germline-derived CDR1 and CDR2 are SEHNR and FQNEAQ (reference sequence). Trimming cost V 5 bases and J 2 bases, with 10 bases left between them. The CDR3 runs to 14 residues. The CDR3 sequence: CASSRRQTYNEQFF. The CDR3 bases are TGTGCCAGCAGCAGGAGACAAACCTACAATGAGCAGTTCTTC.

The sample holds a few counts of this clonotype. The chain is built from TRBV7-9 and TRBJ2-3, with 12 bases aligning to TRBD2. The germline gives CDR1 SEHNR, CDR2 FQNEAQ (reference sequence). V lost 5 bases and J lost 6; bases outside the gene matches: 3. The CDR3 has 14 residues. The CDR3, as DNA: TGTGCCAGCAGCCCGACTAGCGGGGGCGATACGCAGTATTTT. It is translated as CASSPTSGGDTQYF.

This chain's CDR3 is CASSYPGGDRRRSEQFF. The CDR3 DNA follows: TGTGCCAGCAGTTACCCCGGGGGGGACCGTCGCCGAAGCGAGCAGTTCTTC. The chain combines TRBV6-5 with TRBJ2-1; 8 nucleotides line up with TRBD2. The CDR3 is made up of 17 amino acids. Germline V gene data show CDR1 as MNHEY and CDR2 as SVGAGI. Trimming removed 2 bases from V and 10 bases from J; junction bases left unmatched: 16.

This chain links TRBV3-1 with TRBJ2-2; TRBD1 matches 7 bases. Germline V CDR1 and CDR2: LGHDT, YNNKEL (reference sequence). This CDR3 is built from 17 residues. V lost 1 base, J lost 3 bases, and 8 bases stayed unmatched. The CDR3 here is CASSQGVHRGDTGELFF. The CDR3 nucleotides are TGTGCCAGCAGCCAAGGGGTACACAGGGGAGACACCGGGGAGCTGTTTTTT.

This clonotype was counted at least ten times. This chain links TRBV29-1 with TRBJ2-7; no firm D call. This CDR3 has 15 residues. Germline loops: CDR1 SQVTM, CDR2 ANQGSEA. V gave up 0 bases and J gave up 2 bases, with 14 bases separating them. Here the CDR3 reads CSVEDPRVETYEQYF. The CDR3 nucleotides are TGCAGCGTTGAAGATCCCCGGGTGGAAACCTACGAGCAGTACTTC.

The rearrangement links TRBV29-1 to TRBJ2-7; unclear D gene. V was trimmed by 3 bases and J by 4 bases, leaving 7 bases between them. This CDR3 region has 11 residues. Germline CDR1 and CDR2: SQVTM and ANQGSEA. The CDR3 coding sequence is TGCAGCGTTGATGGGCAGTACGAGCAGTACTTC. Translation: CSVDGQYEQYF.

The chain carries TRBV5-1 and TRBJ2-2, with TRBD1 identical over 8 bases. The CDR3 runs 15 residues. V dropped 3 bases and J dropped 0; count of bases not matched to a gene: 1. CDR1 and CDR2 from the germline V gene are SGHRS and YFSETQ. CDR3 nucleotide sequence: TGCGCCAGCAGCTGGGACAGGCCGAACACCGGGGAGCTGTTTTTT. Protein: CASSWDRPNTGELFF. Supplemented by reference TRBV5-1 and TRBJ2-2, the full variable domain reads KAGVTQTPRYLIKTRGQQVTLSCSPISGHRSVSWYQQTPGQGLQFLFEYFSETQRNKGNFPGRFSGRQFSNSRSEMNVSTLELGDSALYLCASSWDRPNTGELFFGEGSRLTVL.

This clonotype was recorded a few times. The CDR3, as DNA: TGTGCCAGCAGACTAGCGGGAGTCGGGACAGATACGCAGTATTTT. Protein sequence: CASRLAGVGTDTQYF. This chain links TRBV6-1 with TRBJ2-3; 11 bases are shared with TRBD2. Germline loops: CDR1 MNHNS, CDR2 SASEGT. V gave up 6 bases and J gave up 3 bases; unmatched junction bases: 5. The CDR3 totals 15 residues.

This rearrangement joins TRBV7-3 to TRBJ2-1, with 9 positions matching TRBD2. The CDR3 length is 16 residues. V lost 1 base, J lost 5 bases, and 6 bases stayed unmatched. CDR1 SGHTA and CDR2 FQGTGA come from the germline V gene. The CDR3 nucleotides are TGTGCCAGCAGCTTAATTGGCGGGAGGGTAAACAATGAGCAGTTCTTC. Translating gives CASSLIGGRVNNEQFF.

This clonotype was detected only a few times. The DNA for the CDR3 is TGCGCCAGCAGCCAGGGAATATATTCACCCCTCCACTTT. Protein: CASSQGIYSPLHF. V is TRBV4-1 and J is TRBJ1-6, with D unclear. Deletions cut 3 bases from V and 8 bases from J, with 8 bases between. The germline CDR1 and CDR2 sequences are MGHRA and YSYEKL. CDR3 length: 13 residues.

This clonotype occurred a few times. This rearrangement joins TRBV7-6 to TRBJ2-7, with TRBD1 matching 8 bases. This CDR3 is 15 amino acids long. Per the germline V gene, CDR1 is SGHVS and CDR2 is FNYEAQ. V dropped 2 bases and J dropped 3; count of bases not matched to a gene: 6. The CDR3 coding sequence is TGTGCCAGCAGCTTAATGTCGGGGACAGGCTACGAGCAGTACTTC. Translation gives CASSLMSGTGYEQYF.

This clonotype was picked up a small number of times. The chain is built from TRBV24-1 and TRBJ1-2; D remains ambiguous. With 1 base removed from V and 9 bases from J, the gap between germline ends came to 11 bases. CDR1 is KGHDR, CDR2 SFDVKD, per germline. The CDR3 loop spans 13 amino acids. CDR3 nucleotides: TGTGCCACCAGTGATTTCGGCCTCGGGAGCTACACCTTC. Translation: CATSDFGLGSYTF.

This clonotype was detected only a few times. The V call is TRBV2, the J call TRBJ2-4; TRBD1 matches 7 bases. This CDR3 comprises 14 residues. With 5 bases clipped from V and 4 bases from J, the junction kept 5 bases outside the gene matches. The germline CDR1 and CDR2 sequences are SNHLY and FYNNEI. This CDR3 is CASSHPGQKNIQYF. CDR3 DNA: TGTGCCAGCAGTCACCCGGGACAGAAAAACATTCAGTACTTC.

There are a few counts of this clonotype. This chain links TRBV4-1 with TRBJ2-5; the D gene is possibly TRBD2 (6 bases). Germline CDR1 and CDR2: MGHRA and YSYEKL. The CDR3 is 18 amino acids. Deletions cut 4 bases from V and 5 bases from J, with 26 bases between. In DNA form, the CDR3 reads TGCGCCAGCAGCCCATTAGGGAGGTGGACCCTGGGCGGGGAGACCCAGTACTTC. Protein product: CASSPLGRWTLGGETQYF.

The V and J genes are TRBV15 and TRBJ2-7; tentatively, D is TRBD1 (6 bases). The CDR3 runs 14 residues. V was clipped by 5 bases and J by 6 bases, with 17 bases between them. CDR1 is LNHNV and CDR2 is YYDKDF in the germline V gene (reference sequence). This CDR3 is CATSRMGQSPEQYF. The CDR3 nucleotides are TGTGCCACCAGCCGAATGGGACAATCCCCCGAGCAGTACTTC. Combining the CDR3 with reference TRBV15 and TRBJ2-7 gives the whole variable domain DAMVIQNPRYQVTQFGKPVTLSCSQTLNHNVMYWYQQKSSQAPKLLFHYYDKDFNNEADTPDNFQSRRPNTSFCFLDIRSPGLGDTAMYLCATSRMGQSPEQYFGPGTRLTVT.

This clonotype showed up many times. This chain uses TRBV5-1 with TRBJ2-7; 7 positions agree with TRBD2. The CDR3 is 15 amino acids. Germline-derived CDR1 and CDR2 are SGHRS and YFSETQ. The V gene end was trimmed by 0 bases and the J gene end by 2 bases; junction bases not matched to a gene: 5. CDR3 in DNA: TGCGCCAGCAGCTTGGCGGCTAGCGGTACCTACGAGCAGTACTTC. The encoded protein is CASSLAASGTYEQYF.

This clonotype was seen a handful of times. The chain couples TRBV7-2 to TRBJ2-1, with a possible D match to TRBD2 (6 bases). Germline assignment: CDR1 SGHTA and CDR2 FQGNSA. The CDR3 sequence is 13 residues long. V was cut by 4 bases and J by 8 bases, with 12 bases left in between. CDR3 sequence: CASSSRTIDEQFF. The DNA of the CDR3 is TGTGCCAGCAGCTCACGGACTATCGATGAGCAGTTCTTC.

Many counts were recorded for this clonotype. This rearrangement joins TRBV7-2 to TRBJ2-3; possibly TRBD2 for D (6 bases). CDR1 and CDR2 from the germline V gene are SGHTA and FQGNSA. Trimming pared 4 bases from V and 4 bases from J, leaving 15 bases between. CDR3 length: 15 amino acids. The CDR3 DNA is TGTGCCAGCAGCTACCGACTAGTAGAGTCAGATACGCAGTATTTT. It specifies CASSYRLVESDTQYF.